The 9 T cell receptor beta chains in this list originate from one sample, sequenced in a study of monozygotic twins with inflammatory bowel disease. TCRdb reworked the 5' RACE reads into one entry per CDR3 protein, no DNA. The sample table sets out 200,000 to 250,000 distinct CDR3 sequences. Sequencing was performed on blood. Every receptor here comes from a human donor with ulcerative colitis or Crohn's disease, or a healthy co-twin of an affected twin (not recorded which).

This chain uses TRBV10-3 with TRBJ2-7; checking the TCRdb D call of TRBD2 is not possible without DNA. The CDR3 spans 13 residues. Germline V gene lookup returns CDR1 ENHRY and CDR2 SYGVKD. This chain's CDR3 is CAITSGEKSEQYF.

The chain uses TRBV29-1 and TRBJ2-2; there is no DNA to check the TCRdb D call of TRBD1. Germline V gene data show CDR1 as SQVTM and CDR2 as ANQGSEA. CDR3 length: 15 residues. CDR3 amino acids: CSVSFPGVNTGELFF.

The gene calls are TRBV27 and TRBJ1-3; TCRdb selects TRBD1, and the lack of DNA leaves this call unchecked. CDR1 and CDR2 from the germline V gene are MNHEY and SMNVEV (reference sequence). CDR3 length: 13 residues. The CDR3 sequence is CASSSNRMDTIYF.

The genes are TRBV12-3 or TRBV12-4 and TRBJ1-1. The CDR3 spans 15 residues. The CDR3 is CASSLMQFMNTEAFF.

This chain links TRBV5-1 with TRBJ2-1; the TCRdb D gene call, TRBD1, has no DNA to confirm it. In germline, CDR1 is SGHRS, CDR2 YFSETQ. The CDR3 contains 14 residues. The CDR3 here is CASSLRSGANEQFF.

The J gene is TRBJ1-5, the V gene TRBV12-3 or TRBV12-4. The CDR3 extends over 13 amino acids. The CDR3 spells CASSPSPNQPQHF.

The chain carries TRBV7-2 and TRBJ1-2; as DNA is missing, the TRBD1 call by TCRdb cannot be tested. This CDR3 comprises 15 residues. The V gene's germline CDR1 is SGHTA and CDR2 FQGNSA. The CDR3 region is CASSFGLTGSGGYTF.

The chain is built from TRBV4-1 and TRBJ1-1. The CDR3 is 15 residues long. CDR1 is MGHRA and CDR2 is YSYEKL in the germline V gene. CDR3 sequence reads: CASSQRGLLETEAFF.

CDR3 residues: CSASNFLAGGYNEQFF. The rearrangement links TRBV20-1 to TRBJ2-1; no DNA is available, so the TRBD1 call from TCRdb remains unchecked. This CDR3 comprises 16 residues. CDR1 is DFQATT, CDR2 SNEGSKA, per germline (reference sequence).